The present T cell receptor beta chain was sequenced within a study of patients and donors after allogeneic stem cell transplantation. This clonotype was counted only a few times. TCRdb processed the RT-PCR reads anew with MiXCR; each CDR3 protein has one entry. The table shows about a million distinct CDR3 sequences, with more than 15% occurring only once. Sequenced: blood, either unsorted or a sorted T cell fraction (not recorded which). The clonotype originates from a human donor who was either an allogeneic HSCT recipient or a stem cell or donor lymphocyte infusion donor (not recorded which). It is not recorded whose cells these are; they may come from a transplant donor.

The DNA for the CDR3 is TGCAGCGTTGAAGGGCAGGGGGTCTCGGGTGGCTACACCTTC. It codes for CSVEGQGVSGGYTF. J is TRBJ1-2 and V is TRBV29-1; 7 positions agree with TRBD1. V dropped 1 base and J dropped 7; count of bases not matched to a gene: 9. The CDR3 totals 14 residues. In germline, CDR1 is SQVTM, CDR2 ANQGSEA.